Reported below is one T cell receptor beta chain. Its antigen is unknown. The study reverse transcribed the entire isolated RNA, so it sequenced expressed TCRB transcripts. TCRdb's table, derived via immunoSEQ multiplex PCR, lists solely in-frame clones and lacks some. The table has 330,000 or so clones, roughly an eighth seen once. The data originate from a study of beta chain features in type 1 diabetes. Findings and caveats of the study: Across all four CD4+ subsets, people with type 1 diabetes showed modestly shorter TCRB CDR3s.

Germline V gene data show CDR1 as SGDLS and CDR2 as YYNGEE. V lost 4 bases to trimming and J lost 2 bases; unmatched junction nucleotides: 7. This CDR3 is 15 amino acids long. Sequencing used naive CD4+ T cells from blood. The clonotype was recovered from a woman aged 18-30 years with type 1 diabetes. V and J are TRBV9 and TRBJ2-3; 7 nucleotides match TRBD2. CDR3 residues: CASSPFLADTDTQYF. The CDR3 DNA follows: TGTGCCAGCAGCCCATTTCTAGCGGACACAGATACGCAGTATTTT. The full variable domain, with the rest looked up from reference TRBV9 and TRBJ2-3, is DSGVTQTPKHLITATGQRVTLRCSPRSGDLSVYWYQQSLDQGLQFLIQYYNGEERAKGNILERFSAQQFPDLHSELNLSSLELGDSALYFCASSPFLADTDTQYFGPGTRLTVL.